The rows below give T cell receptor beta chains drawn from one sample of a study of monozygotic twins with inflammatory bowel disease. TCRdb re-called the 5' RACE reads; every CDR3 protein appears as one record, without DNA. The sample's table shows a few hundred thousand distinct CDR3 sequences. The sequenced material came from blood. Receptor source: a human donor with ulcerative colitis or Crohn's disease, or a healthy co-twin of an affected twin (not recorded which). Both conserved end residues are part of each CDR3.

v_gene: TRBV4-2
j_gene: TRBJ2-2
CDR3aa: CASSQGPVVAGELFF

v_gene: TRBV6-1
j_gene: TRBJ1-2
CDR3aa: CASSATPKAGVGYGYTF

v_gene: TRBV7-8
j_gene: TRBJ2-7
CDR3aa: CASSSLAQGNYEQYF

v_gene: TRBV9
j_gene: TRBJ2-7
CDR3aa: CASSVGSGGGYEQYF

v_gene: TRBV5-1
j_gene: TRBJ1-5
CDR3aa: CASSPSDSNNQPQHF

v_gene: TRBV2
j_gene: TRBJ2-1
CDR3aa: CASSEPDNEQFF

v_gene: TRBV4-2
j_gene: TRBJ2-5
CDR3aa: CASSRGTSGGPQETQYF

v_gene: TRBV29-1
j_gene: TRBJ2-3
CDR3aa: CSVEGEEGATDTQYF

v_gene: TRBV12-3/TRBV12-4
j_gene: TRBJ1-1
CDR3aa: CASSAPENTEAFF

v_gene: TRBV12-3/TRBV12-4
j_gene: TRBJ1-5
CDR3aa: CASSLRTGGDQPQHF

v_gene: TRBV18
j_gene: TRBJ2-7
CDR3aa: CASTRDTTYEQYF

v_gene: TRBV3-1
j_gene: TRBJ2-1
CDR3aa: CASSQPMSAGWNEQFF

v_gene: TRBV19
j_gene: TRBJ2-1
CDR3aa: CASSIGFFEQFF

v_gene: TRBV7-2
j_gene: TRBJ1-2
CDR3aa: CASSLYSDNYGYTF

v_gene: TRBV7-2
j_gene: TRBJ2-7
CDR3aa: CASSPLILGEQYF

v_gene: TRBV28
j_gene: TRBJ2-7
CDR3aa: CASKNPSQHLEQYF

v_gene: TRBV5-4
j_gene: TRBJ2-6
CDR3aa: CASSLGGGSSGANVLTF

v_gene: TRBV4-1
j_gene: TRBJ2-4
CDR3aa: CASSPVFTGENIQYF

v_gene: TRBV20-1
j_gene: TRBJ2-2
CDR3aa: CSARAGGGPGELFF

v_gene: TRBV12-3/TRBV12-4
j_gene: TRBJ2-7
CDR3aa: CASSLGQLASREQYF

v_gene: TRBV27
j_gene: TRBJ2-5
CDR3aa: CASSIAGTSVGETQYF

v_gene: TRBV12-3/TRBV12-4
j_gene: TRBJ1-4
CDR3aa: CASWLFLRTFNEKLFF

v_gene: TRBV19
j_gene: TRBJ1-1
CDR3aa: CAISILQVTDRDTEAFF

v_gene: TRBV7-2
j_gene: TRBJ2-7
CDR3aa: CASSLRPAGTYEQYF